Listed below are T cell receptor beta chains from one sample, sequenced in a study of cytomegalovirus exposure and HLA in healthy donors. Measured with immunoSEQ multiplex PCR; TCRdb has only the in-frame clones, and not every one. The data contain tens of thousands of clones, roughly 69% of them seen just once; the ten biggest clones take up around 6.6%. What was sequenced was PBMCs. The receptor set was obtained from a woman in her twenties or thirties in good health and CMV-seronegative. Both conserved end residues are part of each CDR3. Fields, in order: D gene, V gene, clone size, J gene, CDR3 protein, CDR3 DNA. D genes are given only for firm matches. Clone size appears in some rows only: once, few, many, or a class for an expanded clone.

.,TRBV6-1,.,TRBJ1-5,CASSDLPGTANQPQHF,TGTGCCAGCAGTGACTTACCGGGGACTGCTAATCAGCCCCAGCATTTT
TRBD1,TRBV4-2,.,TRBJ2-7,CASSLGQVDDEQYF,TGTGCCAGCAGCCTGGGACAGGTGGACGACGAGCAGTACTTC
TRBD1,TRBV7-3,few,TRBJ2-7,CASSLSGTGGAFPEQYF,TGTGCCAGCAGCCTTTCAGGGACAGGGGGCGCTTTTCCCGAGCAGTACTTC
.,TRBV30,few,TRBJ2-2,CAAAGTTTGELFF,TGTGCCGCGGCCGGGACAACAACCGGGGAGCTGTTTTTT
.,TRBV27,.,TRBJ2-2,CASSRLNRDIRTGELFF,TGTGCCAGCAGCCGACTAAACCGGGACATACGCACCGGGGAGCTGTTTTTT
.,TRBV28,.,TRBJ2-2,CATQWQRNTGELFF,TGTGCCACCCAGTGGCAGCGGAACACCGGGGAGCTGTTTTTT
.,TRBV18,few,TRBJ1-6,CASSPNTAVDSPLHF,TGTGCCAGCTCACCTAATACGGCGGTGGATTCACCCCTCCACTTT
TRBD2,TRBV19,.,TRBJ2-2,CASSPRGDNTGELFF,TGTGCCAGTAGTCCACGGGGGGACAACACCGGGGAGCTGTTTTTT
TRBD2,TRBV18,.,TRBJ2-1,CASSRAGSYNEQFF,TGTGCCAGCAGCCGAGCGGGGTCCTACAATGAGCAGTTCTTC
TRBD1,TRBV5-1,.,TRBJ2-2,CASSFIGGSANTGELFF,TGCGCCAGCAGCTTCATAGGGGGCTCTGCGAACACCGGGGAGCTGTTTTTT
.,TRBV28,.,TRBJ2-5,CASRSDRETQYF,TGTGCCAGCAGGTCGGACAGAGAGACCCAGTACTTC
.,TRBV5-1,.,TRBJ2-2,CASRAGHTGELFF,TGCGCCAGCCGGGCAGGGCACACCGGGGAGCTGTTTTTT
.,TRBV28,few,TRBJ2-7,CASSPRGSGSAYEQYF,TGTGCCAGCAGTCCTCGGGGTAGCGGTTCTGCCTACGAGCAGTACTTC
TRBD1,TRBV6-1,.,TRBJ1-1,CASSASHRGEAFF,TGTGCCAGCAGTGCGTCACACAGGGGGGAAGCTTTCTTT
TRBD2,TRBV7-9,.,TRBJ2-1,CASSFRTSVGQFF,TGTGCCAGCAGCTTCCGGACTAGCGTAGGGCAGTTCTTC
.,TRBV7-9,few,TRBJ2-7,CASSRYSYEQYF,TGTGCCAGCAGCCGCTACTCCTACGAGCAGTACTTC
TRBD1,TRBV5-1,few,TRBJ2-6,CASALQGSGANVLTF,TGCGCCAGCGCATTACAGGGGTCTGGGGCCAACGTCCTGACTTTC
TRBD2,TRBV7-2,.,TRBJ2-5,CASSSHKRGGRAETQYF,TGTGCCAGCAGCTCCCATAAGCGGGGCGGGAGGGCAGAGACCCAGTACTTC
TRBD1,TRBV7-2,.,TRBJ2-7,CASSIGQGAGEQYF,TGTGCCAGCAGCATAGGACAGGGGGCTGGCGAGCAGTACTTC
.,TRBV4-1,.,TRBJ1-5,CASSHEIQGNQPQHF,TGCGCCAGCAGCCACGAAATACAGGGCAATCAGCCCCAGCATTTT
.,TRBV10-3,.,TRBJ1-2,CAISESEDTYGYTF,TGTGCCATCAGTGAGTCTGAGGACACTTATGGCTACACCTTC
TRBD1,TRBV7-8,.,TRBJ2-3,CASSLRVPDRITDTQYF,TGTGCCAGCAGCTTACGGGTTCCGGACAGGATCACAGATACGCAGTATTTT
TRBD1,TRBV7-8,few,TRBJ2-3,CASSLTDRGRTSTDTQYF,TGTGCCAGCAGCTTAACCGACAGGGGGCGAACTAGCACAGATACGCAGTATTTT
.,TRBV5-6,many,TRBJ2-4,CASREFRGKNIQYF,TGTGCCAGCAGGGAATTCCGGGGCAAAAACATTCAGTACTTC
TRBD1,TRBV5-1,.,TRBJ2-1,CASSYIRTGGSYNEQFF,TGCGCCAGCAGCTATATCCGGACAGGGGGAAGTTACAATGAGCAGTTCTTC
.,TRBV7-2,.,TRBJ1-1,CASSLAQGLWTFF,TGTGCCAGCAGCTTAGCACAGGGTCTGTGGACTTTCTTT
.,TRBV10-1,once,TRBJ2-3,CASSSRGSTDTQYF,TGCGCCAGCAGTAGCCGGGGAAGCACAGATACGCAGTATTTT
TRBD1,TRBV18,once,TRBJ2-7,CASSEGQGAYEQYF,TGTGCCAGCTCAGAAGGACAGGGGGCCTACGAGCAGTACTTC
.,TRBV6-1,.,TRBJ2-5,CASRGVGETQYF,TGTGCCAGCAGAGGGGTGGGAGAGACCCAGTACTTC
.,TRBV27,.,TRBJ2-3,CASSHPLGTDTQYF,TGTGCCAGCAGTCACCCCCTAGGAACAGATACGCAGTATTTT
TRBD1,TRBV9,once,TRBJ2-1,CASSAGTEYNEQFF,TGTGCCAGCAGCGCCGGGACAGAATACAATGAGCAGTTCTTC
TRBD1,TRBV6-5,.,TRBJ1-2,CASRSGQGAGYTF,TGTGCCAGCAGATCGGGACAGGGGGCTGGCTACACCTTC
TRBD2,TRBV7-2,.,TRBJ2-7,CASSFSGGSSYEQYF,TGTGCCAGCAGCTTTTCGGGAGGCAGCTCCTACGAGCAGTACTTC
TRBD2,TRBV7-2,.,TRBJ2-3,CASSPPASGVPTQYF,TGTGCCAGCAGCCCACCGGCTAGCGGAGTCCCTACGCAGTATTTT
TRBD1,TRBV11-2,few,TRBJ1-2,CASTITGTGNGYTF,TGTGCCAGCACCATAACCGGGACAGGGAATGGCTACACCTTC
TRBD2,TRBV29-1,few,TRBJ2-2,CSVYTSGYTGELFF,TGCAGCGTTTATACTAGCGGGTACACCGGGGAGCTGTTTTTT
.,TRBV25-1,.,TRBJ2-7,CASSPIGAGSEQYF,TGTGCCAGCAGTCCGATAGGAGCCGGTTCCGAGCAGTACTTC
.,TRBV27,.,TRBJ2-1,CASSWTAYNEQFF,TGTGCCAGCAGCTGGACAGCCTACAATGAGCAGTTCTTC
.,TRBV5-1,.,TRBJ2-3,CASSLDRGAGTDTQYF,TGCGCCAGCAGCTTGGACCGGGGGGCTGGCACAGATACGCAGTATTTT
.,TRBV19,.,TRBJ2-3,CASRREEGSTDTQYF,TGTGCCAGTAGGAGAGAGGAGGGTTCCACAGATACGCAGTATTTT
TRBD1,TRBV28,.,TRBJ1-2,CAVQGQGYYGYTF,TGTGCCGTTCAGGGACAGGGGTACTATGGCTACACCTTC
.,TRBV6-5,.,TRBJ2-7,CASSYFGRVYEQYF,TGTGCCAGCAGTTACTTCGGCCGGGTCTACGAGCAGTACTTC
.,TRBV18,few,TRBJ1-1,CASSPGFPTEAFF,TGTGCCAGCTCACCAGGCTTCCCCACTGAAGCTTTCTTT
.,TRBV27,.,TRBJ1-1,CASSLGPGYEAFF,TGTGCCAGCAGTTTAGGTCCGGGGTATGAAGCTTTCTTT
TRBD1,TRBV7-9,.,TRBJ1-2,CASIPTGGANGYTF,TGTGCCAGCATCCCCACAGGGGGTGCGAATGGCTACACCTTC
.,TRBV10-3,few,TRBJ2-1,CAISAQGAGSSYNEQFF,TGTGCCATCAGTGCCCAAGGCGCGGGATCCTCCTACAATGAGCAGTTCTTC
.,TRBV6-5,.,TRBJ1-4,CASSYSGGRGEKLFF,TGTGCCAGCAGTTACTCGGGAGGGAGGGGTGAAAAACTGTTTTTT
TRBD1,TRBV5-1,.,TRBJ1-4,CASSSRGQDEKLFF,TGCGCCAGCAGCTCCAGGGGGCAAGATGAAAAACTGTTTTTT
TRBD1,TRBV10-3,.,TRBJ1-4,CAIRAGGSNEKLFF,TGTGCCATCAGGGCAGGGGGCTCTAATGAAAAACTGTTTTTT
.,TRBV21-1,few,TRBJ1-1,CASSKGVAGEMGTEAFF,TGTGCCAGCAGCAAAGGAGTGGCAGGGGAGATGGGGACTGAAGCTTTCTTT